Listed below are T cell receptor beta chains from one sample, sequenced in a study of blood T cell repertoires in COVID-19. This table comes from immunoSEQ multiplex PCR, and its TCRdb copy is limited to in-frame clones, with some not included. The table records some 59,000 clones, 90% to 95% of them present only once. The sequenced material came from peripheral blood. These TCRs come from a man in his fifties with acute or convalescent COVID-19. Both conserved end residues are part of each CDR3. The order of the fields is CDR3 length, clone size, V gene, D gene, J gene, CDR3 DNA, CDR3 protein. D genes are given only for firm matches. Some rows have no size entry. The others give once, few or many, or a class for an expanded clone.

length: 15
size: NA
V: TRBV19
D: TRBD1
J: TRBJ2-2
DNA: TGTGCCAGTAGTGCCGGGACAGGGCGGACCGGGGAGCTGTTTTTT
CDR3: CASSAGTGRTGELFF

length: 14
size: NA
V: TRBV6-5
D: TRBD1
J: TRBJ2-3
DNA: TGTGCCAGCAGCGGGACAGCCGGAGGAGATACGCAGTATTTT
CDR3: CASSGTAGGDTQYF

length: 16
size: NA
V: TRBV28
D: TRBD2
J: TRBJ2-5
DNA: TGTGCCAGCAGTTTCGGCGAGCGGGGCCGGGCTGGGACCCAGTACTTC
CDR3: CASSFGERGRAGTQYF

length: 16
size: NA
V: TRBV19
D: TRBD1
J: TRBJ2-3
DNA: TGTGCCAGTAAAGACAGGGGGTCAACTAGCACAGATACGCAGTATTTT
CDR3: CASKDRGSTSTDTQYF

length: 14
size: NA
V: TRBV18
D: TRBD1
J: TRBJ2-4
DNA: TGTGCCAGCTCACCAGGGACAGGGACGAACATTCAGTACTTC
CDR3: CASSPGTGTNIQYF

length: 16
size: once
V: TRBV12-5
D: TRBD2
J: TRBJ2-1
DNA: TGTGCTAGTGGTTTGTCCCTAGCGGGGTTAAACAATGAGCAGTTCTTC
CDR3: CASGLSLAGLNNEQFF

length: 13
size: NA
V: TRBV19
D: NA
J: TRBJ1-1
DNA: TGTGCCAGTAGCAAAGACAGTTTCACTGAAGCTTTCTTT
CDR3: CASSKDSFTEAFF

length: 15
size: NA
V: TRBV12-5
D: TRBD1
J: TRBJ2-5
DNA: TGTGCTAGTGGTCCGGGGGGACAGGGGGGAGAGACCCAGTACTTC
CDR3: CASGPGGQGGETQYF

length: 15
size: once
V: TRBV19
D: TRBD1
J: TRBJ1-1
DNA: TGTGCCAGTACAGTGATGGGACAGGGGCGCACTGAAGCTTTCTTT
CDR3: CASTVMGQGRTEAFF

length: 16
size: NA
V: TRBV29-1
D: TRBD2
J: TRBJ2-3
DNA: TGCAGCGTGGGGGGTACTCTAGCGGGATTCACAGATACGCAGTATTTT
CDR3: CSVGGTLAGFTDTQYF

length: 15
size: NA
V: TRBV14
D: TRBD1
J: TRBJ2-3
DNA: TGTGCCAGCAGCCAACAGGGACAGGGGGCCGGTACGCAGTATTTT
CDR3: CASSQQGQGAGTQYF

length: 15
size: NA
V: TRBV27
D: NA
J: TRBJ1-5
DNA: TGTGCCAGCAGTTTAATAGGGGGAGACGCTCAGCCCCAGCATTTT
CDR3: CASSLIGGDAQPQHF

length: 15
size: NA
V: TRBV6-5
D: NA
J: TRBJ1-5
DNA: TGTGCCAGCAGTTTTACATCGGGGTCCAATCAGCCCCAGCATTTT
CDR3: CASSFTSGSNQPQHF

length: 15
size: NA
V: TRBV19
D: NA
J: TRBJ1-1
DNA: TGTGCCAGTAGTTTGGGGTTGGCGGGGAACACTGAAGCTTTCTTT
CDR3: CASSLGLAGNTEAFF

length: 16
size: NA
V: TRBV5-1
D: TRBD2
J: TRBJ2-3
DNA: TGCGCCAGCAGCTTCATGACTAGCGGGAGTTCAGATACGCAGTATTTT
CDR3: CASSFMTSGSSDTQYF

length: 12
size: NA
V: TRBV6-2/TRBV6-3
D: NA
J: TRBJ1-2
DNA: TGTGCCAGCAGTTACCTTAACTATGGCTACACCTTC
CDR3: CASSYLNYGYTF

length: 15
size: few
V: TRBV19
D: TRBD2
J: TRBJ2-1
DNA: TGTGCCAGTAGTATTGGGACTAACTCCTACAATGAGCAGTTCTTC
CDR3: CASSIGTNSYNEQFF

length: 15
size: NA
V: TRBV6-6
D: TRBD1
J: TRBJ2-7
DNA: TGTGCCAGCAGTTCCGGGACAGGGAAGCCCTACGAGCAGTACTTC
CDR3: CASSSGTGKPYEQYF

length: 15
size: NA
V: TRBV7-2
D: NA
J: TRBJ1-6
DNA: TGTGCCAGCAGCCCTCACGGGGGGGGCGGCTCACCCCTCCACTTT
CDR3: CASSPHGGGGSPLHF

length: 13
size: NA
V: TRBV2
D: TRBD2
J: TRBJ2-7
DNA: TGTGCCAGCAGCCGGGACTACTCCTACGAGCAGTACTTC
CDR3: CASSRDYSYEQYF

length: 13
size: NA
V: TRBV6-4
D: TRBD1
J: TRBJ1-1
DNA: TGTGCCAGCAGTAAGGACAGGGGTGATGAAGCTTTCTTT
CDR3: CASSKDRGDEAFF

length: 14
size: NA
V: TRBV30
D: NA
J: TRBJ1-5
DNA: TGTGCCTGGAACTCGGGGGGAGGAAATCAGCCCCAGCATTTT
CDR3: CAWNSGGGNQPQHF

length: 13
size: NA
V: TRBV30
D: NA
J: TRBJ2-3
DNA: TGTGCCTGGAGTGTATCCTTCACAGATACGCAGTATTTT
CDR3: CAWSVSFTDTQYF

length: 17
size: NA
V: TRBV7-7
D: TRBD2
J: TRBJ2-5
DNA: TGTGCCAGCAGCCCCTTTACTAGCGGGAGTTTGAGAGAGACCCAGTACTTC
CDR3: CASSPFTSGSLRETQYF

length: 14
size: NA
V: TRBV11-3
D: NA
J: TRBJ2-1
DNA: TGTGCCAGCAGCTTAGTCGCGGGAAACAATGAGCAGTTCTTC
CDR3: CASSLVAGNNEQFF